This T cell receptor beta chain stems from a study of T cell responses to AZD1222 COVID-19 vaccine. Sequenced by immunoSEQ multiplex PCR; TCRdb stores in-frame clones only, minus some. The table records 95,000 to 150,000 clones, around 91% of them present only once. Findings of the study overall: Reports say nearly half of spike-specific TCRs go after unmutated variant regions.

This clone has a handful of counts. Its specificity is unknown. The receptor's source is an adult in good health. The sequencing used peripheral blood, collected on day 0 of AZD1222 vaccination.

The DNA of the CDR3 is TGTGCCAGCAGTTTGGCAGACAGGGTAAGTGAAGCTTTCTTT. It translates to CASSLADRVSEAFF. The J gene is TRBJ1-1, the V gene TRBV28; 7 bases line up with TRBD1. Germline assignment: CDR1 MDHEN and CDR2 SYDVKM. The CDR3 covers 14 residues. V lost 3 bases, J lost 7 bases, and 8 bases stayed unmatched.